This T cell receptor (beta chain) was retrieved from a study of T cell responses to AZD1222 COVID-19 vaccine (dated by TCRdb to the early 2020s). The study in broad terms: AZD1222 recipients whose second dose came at about 4 weeks and those whose second dose came at about 12 weeks were combined into one group, since spike-specific TCR depth and breadth did not differ between the two schedules. Enrollment into the trials was organized by age into subgroups of 18-55, 56-69 and 70-plus years, and those subgroups contained approximately 160, 26 and 62 TCR-sequenced participants, respectively. TCR sequencing covered roughly 230 trial participants: 200 to 210 given two doses of AZD1222 and around 26 given two doses of MenACWY control vaccine.

On this clone: Its antigen has not been determined. No per-base quality is available; no much larger clone lies one base away.

Taken with the paper, the label for time point translates to: baseline before first vaccination. The vaccinee samples were drawn from two UK trials, COV001 and COV002, one of which was a single-blind randomized controlled phase 2/3 trial testing AZD1222 (ChAdOx1 nCoV-19) in healthy adults. Trial participant PBMC samples were collected at day 0 and day 28 after the second dose for TCRbeta chain sequencing. The paper as a whole reports these results and caveats: Spike-specific TCR breadth and depth rose significantly after two AZD1222 doses compared with day 0 and with MenACWY recipients. In the small 56-69-year group, the increase in depth fell short of significance, most likely because of low power. No day 14 peak-response samples were available, so repertoires were characterized only after the peak T cell response. Conclusions about previously exposed vaccinees were limited because only six AZD1222 recipients were SARS-CoV-2 seropositive at baseline. CD4 TCRs associated with the vaccine covered the entire spike protein, and the dominant responses were in regions 160-218 and 743-854. Epitopes outside the regions mutated in the B.1.351 and B.1.1.7 variants were reportedly recognized by nearly half of the unique spike-specific TCRs. Participants were mostly white British, with more females than males. The authors suggested clonal diversity may have been underestimated.

Between the V and J ends, shortened by 6 bases and 1 base respectively, the junction contains 10 bases. CDR1 and CDR2, looked up from the germline V gene, are MNHEY and SVGAGI. Measured from the cysteine to the phenylalanine, the CDR3 is 14 residues long. Only the CDR3 part of the read is kept: 42 bases, read in frame from the first base. The CDR3 regions of human TCRbeta chains were analyzed by immunosequencing. The authors processed their data as follows. TCRs in the repertoires were matched against a reference library of SARS-CoV-2-specific TCRs that had been generated with the MIRA antigen-specificity platform. Breadth was defined as the fraction of unique TCRs that were SARS-CoV-2-associated. Depth was defined as the fraction of total T cells that were SARS-CoV-2-associated. Using the MIRA data, every spike-specific TCR was mapped to the spike region that the TCR reacted to and assigned to either a CD4 or a CD8 class. Log10-transformed breadth and depth values were compared by one-way ANOVA with Sidak's multiple comparisons tests. TCRdb obtained this table from immuneACCESS and retained in-frame rearrangements with V and J assigned. These tables miss some clones; where compared with another copy, unresolved V genes account for less than half of the shortfall, and the remainder is unexplained. V and J calls and clone size are as listed in that table; D and trimming were resolved from the DNA. Here the sample has approximately 100,000 clones; 91% occur a single time. 45% of the sample is taken by the ten largest.

The chain employs TRBV6-5 and TRBJ1-5; a confident D gene designation cannot be given. The sequence came from an adult in good health. The source material was peripheral blood, sampled on day 0 of AZD1222 vaccination. In nucleotides, the sequence is TGTGCCAGCAGCGGAACATGGAGCAATCAGCCCCAGCATTTT. This yields the protein CASSGTWSNQPQHF.